This record concerns one TCR beta chain sequence. Its antigen is currently unknown. The naive CD8 fraction comprised CD45RO-negative cells positively selected for CCR7 and excluded terminally differentiated effector memory CD45RA+ cells. Trimming removed 1 base at V and 2 bases at J, with 18 bases between. The CDR3 runs 18 residues. Germline lookup yields CDR1 SGDLS and CDR2 YYNGEE. The entry originates in a study of shared clonotypes between healthy human individuals. Study at large: Used for every donor were three CD4 naive, three CD4 memory, two CD8 naive and one CD8 memory plate.

General study points: Relative to their counterparts shared across all four donors, non-shared clonotypes exhibited diminished generation probabilities. Naive CD4 clonotypes overlapped across several donors at around 4.8%.

Each replicate PCR on the sorted subsets used about 220 ng DNA (roughly 32,000 T cell genomes). Profiling relied on immunoSEQ multiplex PCR, and the TCRdb table lists in-frame clones only, not all of them. The sample lists some 2,000,000 clones; roughly 95% were seen once. The source is a man aged 18-30 years in good health. The chain couples TRBV9 to TRBJ2-2; D perhaps matches TRBD2 (6 bases). The sequencing sample was made of naive CD8+ T cells sorted from blood. The CDR3: CASSVYRDSSTNTGELFF. CDR3 nucleotides: TGTGCCAGCAGCGTATACCGGGACTCCTCCACCAACACCGGGGAGCTGTTTTTT.